Below, 23 T cell receptor beta chains from the same sample are listed, as sequenced in a study of cytomegalovirus exposure and HLA in healthy donors (dated by TCRdb to about 2017). Receptor amplification or capture employed the immunoSEQ multiplex PCR assay. A mixture of 60 forward primers for TCR Vbeta segments and 13 reverse primers for TCR Jbeta segments was used in the multiplex PCR. As stored in TCRdb, this immuneACCESS dataset retains in-frame rearrangements with V and J assigned. A fraction of the clones does not appear; measured against another copy, unresolved V genes explain less than half of the discrepancy, and the remainder lacks a known reason. Within this sample are 250,000 to 300,000 clones, with approximately 84% of them counted one time only. Approximately 2% of the sample is held by the ten biggest clonotypes. Sequencing used PBMCs. Receptor source: a woman between 35 and 50 years old in good health and CMV-seropositive.

The rearrangement joins TRBV19 to TRBJ1-2; possible D gene TRBD1, 5 bases. The V gene's germline CDR1 is LNHDA and CDR2 SQIVND (reference sequence). The V end was cut by 6 bases, the J end by 5 bases, with 10 bases between. The CDR3 covers 12 residues. In nucleotides, the CDR3 is TGTGCCAGTAGCCAAACAGGTTATGGCTACACCTTC. Amino acid sequence: CASSQTGYGYTF.

The genes are TRBV6-5 and TRBJ2-2; D might be TRBD2 (5 bases). The length of the CDR3 is 13 residues. Trimming removed 5 bases from V and 13 bases from J, with 17 bases in between. Germline V CDR1 and CDR2: MNHEY, SVGAGI. CDR3 in amino acids: CASSTRVNGGLFF. The CDR3 nucleotides are TGTGCCAGCAGTACTCGTGTTAACGGAGGGCTGTTTTTT.

There are a few counts of this clone. The chain employs TRBV20-1 and TRBJ2-7; D not certain. V lost 0 bases to trimming and J lost 7 bases, with 7 bases between them. The germline gives CDR1 DFQATT, CDR2 SNEGSKA (reference sequence). The CDR3 covers 11 residues. This chain's CDR3 is CSARDSGEQYF. CDR3 in DNA: TGCAGTGCTAGAGATTCCGGGGAGCAGTACTTC.

In the case of this clone: One end of the junction does not line up with germline, which may come from a read error. V is TRBV7-7 and J is TRBJ2-1; no reliable D call. Germline CDR1 reads SSHAT; CDR2 reads FNYEAQ (reference sequence). The CDR3 runs 16 residues. The CDR3 reads CASSWRPLSSYNEQFF. The CDR3 DNA reads as TGTGCTAGCAGCTGGAGACCGCTGAGCTCCTACAATGAGCAGTTCTTC.

This clone has more than one count but fewer than ten. V gene TRBV15 combines with J gene TRBJ2-7, with 8 bases that match TRBD2. This CDR3 comprises 16 residues. In germline, CDR1 is LNHNV, CDR2 YYDKDF (reference sequence). The V segment lost 1 base and the J segment 5 bases; nucleotides outside the gene matches: 10. CDR3 DNA sequence: TGTGCCACCAGCAGAGTTCGAGCGGGAGCTCGCGACGAGCAGTACTTC. Protein product: CATSRVRAGARDEQYF. Variable domain in full (rest from reference TRBV15 and TRBJ2-7): DAMVIQNPRYQVTQFGKPVTLSCSQTLNHNVMYWYQQKSSQAPKLLFHYYDKDFNNEADTPDNFQSRRPNTSFCFLDIRSPGLGDTAMYLCATSRVRAGARDEQYFGPGTRLTVT.

This chain connects TRBV25-1 to TRBJ2-5, with 8 bases lining up with TRBD1. V shed 6 bases, J shed 7 bases, and the junction held 7 bases outside the gene matches. Germline V CDR1 and CDR2: MGHDK, SYGVNS. This CDR3 contains 13 residues. For the CDR3, the DNA is TGTGCCAGCAGAGGACAGGGCGTAGGGACCCAGTACTTC. Translating gives CASRGQGVGTQYF.

The rearrangement links TRBV7-6 to TRBJ1-5; weak D call: TRBD1 (5 bases). The V and J ends lost 0 bases and 11 bases respectively, with 14 bases between them. Per the germline V gene, CDR1 is SGHVS and CDR2 is FNYEAQ. This CDR3 region has 14 residues. CDR3 sequence (DNA): TGTGCCAGCAGCTTAGCGCTGGGGACGGGGGCCCAGCATTTT. Protein: CASSLALGTGAQHF.

The rearrangement uses TRBV7-9 and TRBJ2-4, with a tentative D call TRBD1 (6 bases). This CDR3 region has 15 residues. Between the trimmed V and J ends, which lost 4 bases and 5 bases, there was a span of 15 bases. From germline, CDR1 is SEHNR and CDR2 FQNEAQ (reference sequence). Written as DNA, the CDR3 is TGTGCCAGCAGCTACACTCTGGACAGTCAAAACATTCAGTACTTC. Protein product: CASSYTLDSQNIQYF.

The chain is built from TRBV5-1 and TRBJ2-1, with 11 bases lining up with TRBD2. CDR3 size: 16 residues. The junction had 4 bases not matched to a gene; V was cut back by 4 bases and J by 1 base. Germline CDR1 SGHRS, CDR2 YFSETQ. The CDR3 is CASSVGTSGSYNEQFF. CDR3 sequence (DNA): TGCGCCAGCAGCGTCGGGACTAGCGGTTCCTACAATGAGCAGTTCTTC.

This clone was seen a handful of times. This rearrangement joins TRBV14 to TRBJ1-1, with D hard to call. From germline, CDR1 is SGHDN and CDR2 FVKESK. The CDR3 is made up of 14 amino acids. V lost 0 bases, J lost 0 bases, and 5 bases lay in between. The CDR3 coding sequence is TGTGCCAGCAGCCAAGATAACATGAACACTGAAGCTTTCTTT. Translation gives CASSQDNMNTEAFF.

The V call is TRBV27, the J call TRBJ1-5, with 8 bases identical to TRBD1. Looked up from germline, CDR1 is MNHEY and CDR2 is SMNVEV (reference sequence). This CDR3 contains 13 residues. V dropped 8 bases and J dropped 4; count of bases not matched to a gene: 4. The CDR3 bases are TGTGCCAGCTCGGACAGGGAGAATCAGCCCCAGCATTTT. This codes for CASSDRENQPQHF.

The rearrangement joins TRBV6-5 to TRBJ2-7, with TRBD1 identical over 11 bases. V gave up 6 bases and J gave up 6 bases; unmatched junction bases: 10. This CDR3 has 15 residues. The germline V gene has CDR1 MNHEY and CDR2 SVGAGI. In nucleotides, the CDR3 is TGTGCCAGCAGCCTCAATGGGGGACAGGGGGTCGAGCAGTACTTC. Protein product: CASSLNGGQGVEQYF.

This chain connects TRBV6-6 to TRBJ1-2; TRBD1 is a possible D gene (5 bases). Between the trimmed V and J ends, which lost 5 bases and 7 bases, there was a span of 8 bases. Germline V gives CDR1 MNHNY, CDR2 SVGAGI (reference sequence). This CDR3 is 11 amino acids long. The CDR3 loop is CASSSQGGYTF. DNA for the CDR3: TGTGCCAGCAGTAGCCAGGGTGGCTACACCTTC.

The J gene is TRBJ2-6, the V gene TRBV18; the match to TRBD2 covers 9 bases. This CDR3 has 17 residues. Losses at the gene ends were 5 bases for V and 0 bases for J; bases not matched to a gene: 5. Germline values: CDR1 KGHSH, CDR2 LQKENI. CDR3 loop: CASSKLAGSSGANVLTF. The CDR3 bases are TGTGCCAGCTCAAAACTAGCGGGTAGCTCTGGGGCCAACGTCCTGACTTTC.

V is TRBV7-2 and J is TRBJ1-1; 10 bases match TRBD1. V shed 1 base, J shed 7 bases, and the junction held 3 bases outside the gene matches. CDR3 length: 14 amino acids. CDR1 is SGHTA and CDR2 is FQGNSA in the germline V gene. The CDR3 region has the DNA TGTGCCAGCAGCTTAGTAGGGACAGGGGATGAAGCTTTCTTT. Encoded protein: CASSLVGTGDEAFF.

The V call is TRBV7-9, the J call TRBJ1-5; D ambiguous. CDR1 and CDR2 from the germline V gene are SEHNR and FQNEAQ (reference sequence). This CDR3 is built from 16 residues. With 0 bases removed from V and 2 bases from J, the gap between germline ends came to 11 bases. The CDR3 loop is CASSLASQEGNQPQHF. The CDR3 DNA reads as TGTGCCAGCAGCTTAGCTTCCCAGGAGGGCAATCAGCCCCAGCATTTT.

The chain couples TRBV5-8 to TRBJ2-2; 9 bases agree with TRBD1. Germline V gene data show CDR1 as SGHTS and CDR2 as YDEGEE. This CDR3 has 18 amino acids. V gave up 1 base and J gave up 0 bases; unmatched junction bases: 7. This CDR3 is CASSLLQGALPNTGELFF. The CDR3 region has the DNA TGTGCCAGCAGCTTGCTACAGGGGGCCCTCCCGAACACCGGGGAGCTGTTTTTT.

V and J are TRBV7-9 and TRBJ1-1, with 8 bases matching TRBD1. The CDR3 covers 14 residues. Germline CDR1 is SEHNR and CDR2 is FQNEAQ (reference sequence). V shed 2 bases, J shed 1 base, and the junction held 0 bases outside the gene matches. CDR3 bases: TGTGCCAGCAGCTTACAGGGGGCGAACACTGAAGCTTTCTTT. As protein: CASSLQGANTEAFF. Based on the CDR3 plus reference TRBV7-9 and TRBJ1-1, the full variable domain is DTGVSQNPRHKITKRGQNVTFRCDPISEHNRLYWYRQTLGQGPEFLTYFQNEAQLEKSRLLSDRFSAERPKGSFSTLEIQRTEQGDSAMYLCASSLQGANTEAFFGQGTRLTVV.

This rearrangement joins TRBV7-2 to TRBJ2-4, with a tentative D call TRBD1 (6 bases). CDR3 length equals 17 residues. V was clipped by 1 base and J by 1 base, with 14 bases between them. In germline, CDR1 is SGHTA, CDR2 FQGNSA. The CDR3: CASSLVGAGYAKNIQYF. The CDR3 nucleotides read TGTGCCAGCAGCTTAGTGGGGGCGGGTTATGCCAAAAACATTCAGTACTTC.

The chain recombines TRBV6-5 with TRBJ2-1; the D gene is possibly TRBD1 (6 bases). The V and J ends lost 2 bases and 4 bases respectively, with 12 bases between them. The CDR3 runs 15 residues. CDR1 is MNHEY and CDR2 is SVGAGI in the germline V gene. The CDR3 DNA reads as TGTGCCAGCAGTTACGACAGGTCCTTATACAATGAGCAGTTCTTC. As protein: CASSYDRSLYNEQFF.

The gene calls are TRBV30 and TRBJ2-6; a weak D match, TRBD2 (6 bases). CDR3 size: 15 residues. V was cut by 2 bases and J by 1 base, with 9 bases left in between. From germline, CDR1 is GTSNPN and CDR2 SVGIG (reference sequence). The DNA for the CDR3 is TGTGCCTGGAGTTCGGGACTTTCTGGGGCCAACGTCCTGACTTTC. It specifies CAWSSGLSGANVLTF.

The rearrangement uses TRBV6-5 and TRBJ1-2, with 8 bases matching TRBD1. The CDR3 length is 15 residues. V lost 2 bases and J lost 4; bases outside the gene matches: 6. Germline assignment: CDR1 MNHEY and CDR2 SVGAGI. For the CDR3, the DNA is TGTGCCAGCAGTTACCGGGACAGGCGGTCCTATGGCTACACCTTC. Translated, it gives CASSYRDRRSYGYTF.

This CDR3 reads CASSLFLAGSDTQYF. The CDR3 DNA reads TGTGCCAGCAGCTTATTCCTAGCGGGATCTGATACGCAGTATTTT. V gene TRBV7-2 combines with J gene TRBJ2-3; 9 positions match TRBD2. The CDR3 consists of 15 residues. Germline loops: CDR1 SGHTA, CDR2 FQGNSA. The V gene end was trimmed by 2 bases and the J gene end by 6 bases; junction bases not matched to a gene: 6.